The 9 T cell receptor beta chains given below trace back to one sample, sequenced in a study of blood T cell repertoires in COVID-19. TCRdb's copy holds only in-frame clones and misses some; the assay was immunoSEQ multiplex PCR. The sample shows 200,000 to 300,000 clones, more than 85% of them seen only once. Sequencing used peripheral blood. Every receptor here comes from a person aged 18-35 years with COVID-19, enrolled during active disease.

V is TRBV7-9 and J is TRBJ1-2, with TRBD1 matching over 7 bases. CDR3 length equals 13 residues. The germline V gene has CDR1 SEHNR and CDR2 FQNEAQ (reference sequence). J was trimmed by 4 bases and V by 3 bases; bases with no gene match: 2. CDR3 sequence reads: CASSLGQFYGYTF. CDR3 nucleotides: TGTGCCAGCAGCTTGGGACAGTTCTATGGCTACACCTTC. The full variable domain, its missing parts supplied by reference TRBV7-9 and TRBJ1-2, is DTGVSQNPRHKITKRGQNVTFRCDPISEHNRLYWYRQTLGQGPEFLTYFQNEAQLEKSRLLSDRFSAERPKGSFSTLEIQRTEQGDSAMYLCASSLGQFYGYTFGSGTRLTVV.

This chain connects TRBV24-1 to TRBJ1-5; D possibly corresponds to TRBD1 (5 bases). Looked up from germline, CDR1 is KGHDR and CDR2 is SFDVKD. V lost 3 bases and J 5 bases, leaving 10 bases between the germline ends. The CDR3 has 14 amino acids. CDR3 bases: TGTGCCACCAGTGATAGGGGCCCTGATCAGCCCCAGCATTTT. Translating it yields CATSDRGPDQPQHF.

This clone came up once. The CDR3 bases are TGTGCCAGCACGGGCAGGGGGTTCGGTCCTGGAAACACCATATATTTT. The encoded protein is CASTGRGFGPGNTIYF. The genes are TRBV2 and TRBJ1-3, with TRBD1 matching over 7 bases. Germline V lookup: CDR1 SNHLY, CDR2 FYNNEI. This CDR3 contains 16 residues. V lost 7 bases, J lost 2 bases, and 11 bases stayed unmatched.

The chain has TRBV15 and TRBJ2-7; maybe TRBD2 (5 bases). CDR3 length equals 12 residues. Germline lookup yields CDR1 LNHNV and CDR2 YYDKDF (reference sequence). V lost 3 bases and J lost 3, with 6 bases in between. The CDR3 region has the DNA TGTGCCACCAGCAGCGGGAACTACGAGCAGTACTTC. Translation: CATSSGNYEQYF.

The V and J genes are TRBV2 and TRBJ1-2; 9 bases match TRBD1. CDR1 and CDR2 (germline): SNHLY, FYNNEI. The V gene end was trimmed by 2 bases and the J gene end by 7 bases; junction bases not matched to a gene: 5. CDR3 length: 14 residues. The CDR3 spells CASSELQGAVGYTF. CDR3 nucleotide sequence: TGTGCCAGCAGTGAACTACAGGGGGCGGTTGGCTACACCTTC.

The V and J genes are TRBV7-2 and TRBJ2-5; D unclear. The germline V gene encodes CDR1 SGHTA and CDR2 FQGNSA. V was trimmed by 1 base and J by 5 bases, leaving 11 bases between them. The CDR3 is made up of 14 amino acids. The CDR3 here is CASSLDMVQETQYF. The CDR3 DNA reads TGTGCCAGCAGCTTAGATATGGTTCAGGAGACCCAGTACTTC.

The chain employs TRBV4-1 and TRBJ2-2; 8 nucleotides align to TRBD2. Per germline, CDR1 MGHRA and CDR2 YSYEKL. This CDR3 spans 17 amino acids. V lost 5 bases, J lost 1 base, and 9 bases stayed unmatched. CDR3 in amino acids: CASSTRPAGGNTGELFF. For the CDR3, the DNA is TGCGCCAGCAGCACCCGCCCTGCGGGGGGGAACACCGGGGAGCTGTTTTTT.

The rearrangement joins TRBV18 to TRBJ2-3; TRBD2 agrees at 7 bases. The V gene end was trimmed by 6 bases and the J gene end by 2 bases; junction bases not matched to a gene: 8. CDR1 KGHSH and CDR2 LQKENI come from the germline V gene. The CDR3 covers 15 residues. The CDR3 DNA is TGTGCCAGCTCCCCGAGGGAGGGAAACACAGATACGCAGTATTTT. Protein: CASSPREGNTDTQYF.

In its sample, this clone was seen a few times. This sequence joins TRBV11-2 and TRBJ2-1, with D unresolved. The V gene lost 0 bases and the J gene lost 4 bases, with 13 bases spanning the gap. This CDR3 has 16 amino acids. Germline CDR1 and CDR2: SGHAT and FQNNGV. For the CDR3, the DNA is TGTGCCAGCAGCTTAGATCCGTCTATACAGTACAATGAGCAGTTCTTC. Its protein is CASSLDPSIQYNEQFF.